This T cell receptor (beta chain) was captured in a study of human T cells and chemical hapten exposure. Time point in this sample: patch test 1, 2 weeks after DPC sensitization. Described treatment: therapeutic diphenylcyclopropenone sensitization with weekly scalp DPC. Trimming took 11 bases from V and 3 from J; bases not matched to a gene: 10. This CDR3 spans 15 amino acids. CDR1 is MDHEN, CDR2 SYDVKM, per germline. This clonotype was seen more than once but under ten times. TCRdb passed the RACE reads through MiXCR, listing each CDR3 protein once. The table includes 350,000 or so distinct CDR3 sequences, 6% to 8.5% detected once.

J is TRBJ1-2 and V is TRBV28; 12 bases are a match to TRBD1. The receptor was derived from a woman in her late teens or twenties with alopecia areata. Some clones in this sample may be carry-over from other donors' samples. Sequenced material: whole blood, taken in connection with sensitization to the hapten diphenylcyclopropenone (DPC). The CDR3 nucleotides are TGTGCCGCGCAAAGGGACAGGGGGCCCTACTATGGCTACACCTTC. It translates to CAAQRDRGPYYGYTF.